This T cell receptor beta chain is from a study of identical twins. To note about this clonotype: What it recognizes is unknown. One junction end disagrees with the germline gene, perhaps due to a read error.

TCRdb redid the calling of the 5' RACE reads with MiXCR, one entry per CDR3 protein. The sample records around 1.7 million distinct CDR3 sequences, less than 35% being singletons. Study results and caveats: Potential partial confounding of zero-insertion analyses by invariant MAIT and iNKT cells was noted. Whereas memory repertoires showed no such difference, abundant cord blood beta clonotypes carried fewer insertions.

This TCR derives from a newborn girl in good health. The sequencing sample was made of cord blood.

The CDR3 protein is CTSSVGGTNGEQYF. The CDR3 nucleotides are TGTACCAGCAGCGTGGGCGGGACAAATGGCGAGCAGTACTTC. The J gene is TRBJ2-5, the V gene TRBV9; D assignment may be TRBD1 or TRBD2 (6 bases each). The end of the DNA aligns better with TRBJ2-7, so the J call may be wrong. Germline V gives CDR1 SGDLS, CDR2 YYNGEE. The CDR3 length is 14 residues.